This note documents a single T cell receptor (beta chain) sequence. This record belongs to a study of shared clonotypes between healthy human individuals. Study-level background: A couple of women and a few men aged 18 to 49 served as donors.

Donors included only healthy HIV-negative adults lacking recent acute infections or vaccinations. CD4+ cells yielded CD45RA+ naive and CD45RA-negative memory subsets. The CDR3 loop spans 18 amino acids. With 0 bases clipped from V and 2 bases from J, the junction kept 10 bases outside the gene matches. Per germline, CDR1 SGHRS and CDR2 YFSETQ. Replicate sorted-subset PCRs were loaded with around 220 ng DNA, tens of thousands of T cell genomes. Sequenced by immunoSEQ multiplex PCR; TCRdb stores in-frame clones only, minus some. The profile shows some 550,000 clones, around 97% of them singletons. This TCR derives from a woman aged 25 to 39 in good health. Sequencing was carried out using naive CD4+ T cells sorted from blood. The subset denotes: CD45RA+ positively selected. The rearrangement uses TRBV5-1 and TRBJ1-3; 8 bases map to TRBD1. CDR3 sequence: CASSLERDRRFAGNTIYF. The CDR3 bases are TGCGCCAGCAGCTTGGAACGGGACAGGAGGTTTGCTGGAAACACCATATATTTT.